Below, one T cell receptor (beta chain) is given with its context. This clone was seen a single time. Its antigen has not been determined. Base qualities are missing; no much larger clone stands one base away. For the CD8 naive samples, CD45RO-negative cells were positively selected for CCR7, yielding a CD45RA+CCR7+ population from which TemRA cells were excluded. The donors were healthy, HIV-negative adults with no recently reported acute infections or vaccinations. Only Caucasian adults living in Nashville, Tennessee, USA were represented among the donors. After blood collection by leukapheresis, PBMCs were isolated using Ficoll-Histopaque density gradient centrifugation and then cryopreserved in the vapor phase of liquid nitrogen. Analytical flow cytometry was used to check the purity and quantity of every magnetically sorted T cell population. Genomic DNA was isolated from every sorted fraction and measured by UV absorbance on a Nanodrop 2000c.

Using the deep immunoSEQ assay, multiplex PCR amplified TCR CDR3 regions from genomic DNA. For each cell subset, the extracted genomic DNA was distributed evenly across all wells of several immunoSEQ 96-well plates, and each plate served as one replicate. For sorted subsets, each replicate PCR was loaded with about 0.2 ug genomic DNA, equivalent to 30,000 to 35,000 T cell genomes. Purified libraries were quantified with a Qubit 3.0 fluorometer, sized on a Bioanalyzer 2100, and re-quantified with the KAPA Library Quantification kit. Every immunoSEQ 96-well plate was sequenced on a separate single-read 150-cycle Illumina NextSeq 550 flow cell. The original methods were these. Because the immunoSEQ output included only junctional sequences and no quality scores, the filtering could not be the same as the filtering used for full-length reads. To assign V/J genes and CDR3, sequences were annotated using PyIR, a Python wrapper for IgBLAST v1.9, with IMGT germline references. Any read was removed if the V/J assignment was weak (E-value above 1e-6), the CDR3 was missing, or the read contained stop codons, out-of-frame junctions, or ambiguous translated residues. V3J clonotypes were defined as sequences sharing an identical inferred V gene, J gene, and CDR3 amino acid sequence. Percentage overlap between repertoires was computed as shared unique clonotypes divided by the size of the smaller repertoire. Repertoire richness was assessed with RTK rarefaction, the Chao1 estimator, and Recon v2.1 estimates of unobserved clonotypes. Generation probabilities for all TCRbeta clonotypes obtained by the gDNA method from a handful of donors were computed using OLGA. TCRdb took over this immuneACCESS table, retaining in-frame rearrangements with V and J assigned. Such tables are incomplete; in checked studies, under half of the missing clones stem from an unresolved V gene, and the remainder is unexplained. V, J and clone size derive from that table, while D and trimming were established from the DNA sequence. Counted in this sample were about 2.2 million clones; roughly 91% of them appeared once. Of the sample, over 1.5% falls within the top ten clones.

From the germline V gene (reference sequence), CDR1 is SEHNR and CDR2 is FQNEAQ. V loses 1 base, J loses 5 bases, and the germline ends lie 15 bases apart. The CDR3 holds 15 amino acids from the cysteine to the phenylalanine. Solely the CDR3 DNA is kept, with 45 bases framed from the first base. These data come from a study of shared clonotypes between healthy human individuals (dated by TCRdb to the early 2020s). Regarding the complete study: The cohort included a few men and two women between 18 and 49 years of age. For each donor, CD4 naive and CD4 memory were each run on three plates, CD8 naive on two plates, and CD8 memory on one plate. Blood TCR repertoires of about five healthy adults were deeply sequenced to estimate repertoire size and the extent of clonotype sharing between individuals. Libraries were prepared and TCR repertoires were sequenced by different laboratories using diverse techniques, in order to increase sequencing depth and limit assay-specific biases. Leukapheresis yielded between about 0.9 and 10 billion PBMCs per donor. Study-wide findings and limitations: Even with the large sequencing depth, rarefaction of the sorted-subset datasets indicated that sequencing was incomplete. Sampling was limited to blood, and TCR repertoires in tissue likely differ from TCR repertoires in blood. Compared with non-shared clonotypes, the clonotypes found in all four sorted-subset donors had higher generation probabilities. Because the study included a small number of donors, the genetic and exposure-history diversity represented was limited. When several donors were compared, the shared fraction of clonotypes was around 5% for naive CD4, approximately 3.3% for naive CD8, about 2.4% for memory CD4, and under 0.5% for memory CD8. Pairwise subsampling led to the expectation that sequencing depth would affect the degree of clonotype sharing among donors. Larger estimated clonotype richness was generally found for naive subsets than for memory subsets.

The clonotype was recovered from a man in his late teens or twenties in good health. Some clones in this sample may be carry-over from other donors' samples. Recombination joined TRBV7-9 with TRBJ2-7; a tentative D match to TRBD1 spans 6 bases. What was sequenced was naive CD8+ T cells from PBMCs. The cell subset or site tag for this specimen amounts to: CD45RA+CCR7+. The DNA sequence is given as TGTGCCAGCAGCTTAGTACGGCAGGGGTTCGACGAGCAGTACTTC. Translated, it gives CASSLVRQGFDEQYF.